These 22 T cell receptor beta chains were sequenced from one sample in a study of shared T cell receptors in the human thymus. Sequenced by immunoSEQ multiplex PCR; TCRdb stores in-frame clones only, minus some. The table shows hundreds of thousands of clones, with approximately 95% occurring only once. Sequencing used thymocytes. The origin of the receptors is a human donor.

The chain carries TRBV4-3 and TRBJ2-5; 11 nucleotides match TRBD2. Germline V gene sequence: CDR1 LGHNA, CDR2 YSLEER. V lost 1 base to trimming and J lost 3 bases; unmatched junction nucleotides: 16. The CDR3 has 20 residues. CDR3 sequence: CASSQGAGASGRNLEETQYF. CDR3 nucleotides: TGCGCCAGCAGCCAAGGCGCCGGGGCTAGCGGGAGGAATTTGGAAGAGACCCAGTACTTC.

The chain carries TRBV19 and TRBJ1-2; D is perhaps TRBD1 (6 bases). CDR3 size: 13 residues. Germline values: CDR1 LNHDA, CDR2 SQIVND (reference sequence). V was cut by 3 bases and J by 2 bases, with 7 bases left in between. This CDR3 is CASSIDRNYGYTF. CDR3 DNA: TGTGCCAGTAGTATCGACAGGAACTATGGCTACACCTTC. The whole variable domain, filled in from reference TRBV19 and TRBJ1-2, reads DGGITQSPKYLFRKEGQNVTLSCEQNLNHDAMYWYRQDPGQGLRLIYYSQIVNDFQKGDIAEGYSVSREKKESFPLTVTSAQKNPTAFYLCASSIDRNYGYTFGSGTRLTVV.

The chain carries TRBV7-9 and TRBJ1-1; D may be TRBD1 (5 bases). Trimming took 5 bases from V and 8 from J, leaving 21 bases between them. The CDR3 contains 15 residues. Germline V gives CDR1 SEHNR, CDR2 FQNEAQ (reference sequence). CDR3: CASSHPLDSRGEAFF. Written as DNA, the CDR3 is TGTGCCAGCAGCCACCCCCTGGACTCCCGGGGGGAAGCTTTCTTT.

This chain uses TRBV7-6 with TRBJ1-3; D is possibly TRBD1 (5 bases). The germline gives CDR1 SGHVS, CDR2 FNYEAQ. CDR3 length: 15 residues. The V and J ends lost 5 bases and 7 bases respectively, with 18 bases between them. The CDR3 here is CASSPAYLGGNTIYF. The CDR3 nucleotides are TGTGCCAGCAGCCCTGCTTACTTGGGGGGGAACACCATATATTTT.

DNA for the CDR3: TGTGCCAGCAGTTTTGTGGGGGCGACGGCCTATGGCTACACCTTC. Protein sequence: CASSFVGATAYGYTF. The chain uses TRBV6-5 and TRBJ1-2; possibly TRBD1 for D (6 bases). V dropped 4 bases and J dropped 4 bases, with 16 bases sitting between them. Germline V gives CDR1 MNHEY, CDR2 SVGAGI. The CDR3 length is 15 residues.

On this clone: One end of the junction fails to match germline, which may point to a read error. This rearrangement joins TRBV4-1 to TRBJ2-3; 9 bases map to TRBD1. Germline V gene data show CDR1 as MGHRA and CDR2 as YSYEKL. The CDR3 runs 17 residues. The CDR3 protein is CASSQEGGTGITDTQYF. Here the CDR3 DNA reads TGCGCCAGCAGTCAAGAAGGCGGGACAGGGATCACAGATACGCAGTATTTT.

The rearrangement links TRBV27 to TRBJ2-5; TRBD1 matches at 9 bases. CDR1 MNHEY and CDR2 SMNVEV come from the germline V gene (reference sequence). J lost 2 bases, V lost 2 bases, and 0 bases had no gene match. The CDR3 is made up of 14 amino acids. CDR3 sequence reads: CASSLDRGQETQYF. CDR3 sequence (DNA): TGTGCCAGCAGTTTAGACAGGGGGCAAGAGACCCAGTACTTC.

V usage is TRBV9 and J usage is TRBJ2-3; 13 positions match TRBD2. The J segment lost 4 bases and the V segment lost 0 bases, leaving 8 bases of the junction unmatched. Germline V CDR1 and CDR2: SGDLS, YYNGEE. There are 18 residues in the CDR3. The CDR3 region is CASSVERTSGSSSDTQYF. The CDR3 nucleotides are TGTGCCAGCAGCGTAGAACGGACTAGCGGGAGTAGTTCAGATACGCAGTATTTT.

The V and J genes are TRBV4-3 and TRBJ1-2; tentatively, D is TRBD1 (5 bases). Trimming pared 5 bases from V and 4 bases from J, leaving 11 bases between. The germline gives CDR1 LGHNA, CDR2 YSLEER. This CDR3 has 13 amino acids. The CDR3 nucleotides read TGCGCCAGCAGCTCTGACAGCTTCTATGGCTACACCTTC. The encoded protein is CASSSDSFYGYTF.

V gene TRBV29-1 combines with J gene TRBJ2-1; D might be TRBD2 (6 bases). Germline V lookup: CDR1 SQVTM, CDR2 ANQGSEA. CDR3 length equals 15 residues. Trimming removed 7 bases from V and 7 bases from J, with 23 bases in between. The CDR3 is CSALARGPRRNEQFF. DNA for the CDR3: TGCAGCGCCCTGGCGCGGGGCCCCCGGAGGAATGAGCAGTTCTTC.

The chain joins TRBV27 to TRBJ2-3; D perhaps matches TRBD2 (6 bases). Trimming removed 3 bases at V and 10 bases at J, with 17 bases between. The CDR3 covers 14 residues. In germline, CDR1 is MNHEY, CDR2 SMNVEV (reference sequence). The CDR3 sequence is CASSFPRLGGSQYF. Written as DNA, the CDR3 is TGTGCCAGCAGTTTCCCTCGACTAGGTGGCTCGCAGTATTTT.

Only one count was recorded for this clone. The chain uses TRBV4-3 and TRBJ2-1, with 12 nucleotides matching TRBD2. Trimming cost V 2 bases and J 6 bases; bases outside gene matches: 5. The germline gives CDR1 LGHNA, CDR2 YSLEER. The CDR3 consists of 16 residues. The CDR3 region has the DNA TGCGCCAGCAGCCAACCCCTAGCGGGAGGGTGCAATGAGCAGTTCTTC. This translates into CASSQPLAGGCNEQFF.

This clone was recorded only once. The chain carries TRBV9 and TRBJ2-7; 8 nucleotides align to TRBD2. The V segment lost 1 base and the J segment 0 bases; nucleotides outside the gene matches: 6. The CDR3 is made up of 16 amino acids. Germline CDR1 reads SGDLS; CDR2 reads YYNGEE. Here the CDR3 DNA reads TGTGCCAGCAGCGTAAACACTAGCGGTTTCTCCTACGAGCAGTACTTC. This encodes CASSVNTSGFSYEQYF.

This sequence joins TRBV4-3 and TRBJ1-3, with D unclear. V was pared by 2 bases and J by 4 bases, with 9 bases between. Germline CDR1 is LGHNA and CDR2 is YSLEER. The CDR3 length is 14 residues. The chain's CDR3 is CASSQSPGGNTIYF. Written as DNA, the CDR3 is TGCGCCAGCAGCCAATCGCCTGGCGGAAACACCATATATTTT.

The J gene is TRBJ2-2, the V gene TRBV9; 7 bases are a match to TRBD2. The CDR3 contains 17 residues. Unmatched junction bases numbered 8, after V lost 3 bases and J lost 0 bases. CDR1 and CDR2 from the germline V gene are SGDLS and YYNGEE. In DNA, the CDR3 is TGTGCCAGCAGCGATAGCGGGCTTGATGCGAACACCGGGGAGCTGTTTTTT. Translating it yields CASSDSGLDANTGELFF.

The chain uses TRBV5-1 and TRBJ2-2, with a possible D match to TRBD1 (6 bases). The CDR3 runs to 16 residues. The germline gives CDR1 SGHRS, CDR2 YFSETQ. V dropped 1 base and J dropped 2 bases, with 12 bases sitting between them. The CDR3 protein is CASSLRDRSNTGELFF. The CDR3 DNA sequence: TGCGCCAGCAGCTTGCGCGACAGGAGCAACACCGGGGAGCTGTTTTTT.

The CDR3: CASSPVAGGRTGELFF. The CDR3, as DNA: TGCGCCAGCAGCCCTGTAGCGGGAGGGCGGACCGGGGAGCTGTTTTTT. The chain recombines TRBV10-1 with TRBJ2-2, with TRBD2 matching over 11 bases. V was clipped by 6 bases and J by 5 bases; unmatched bases: 8. Germline V CDR1 and CDR2: WNHNN, SYGVQD (reference sequence). This CDR3 is built from 16 residues.

This chain uses TRBV27 with TRBJ1-2; D gene uncertain. Germline V gives CDR1 MNHEY, CDR2 SMNVEV (reference sequence). V lost 3 bases and J 1 base, leaving 12 bases between the germline ends. The length of the CDR3 is 15 residues. The CDR3 loop is CASSFNGKDNYGYTF. The CDR3 nucleotides read TGTGCCAGCAGTTTTAACGGGAAGGATAACTATGGCTACACCTTC.

The chain links TRBV5-1 to TRBJ1-1; no clear D. Germline CDR1 reads SGHRS; CDR2 reads YFSETQ. The CDR3 extends over 14 amino acids. The V end lost 2 bases, the J end lost 5 bases, and 13 bases lay between the germline ends. The CDR3 loop reads CASSLLAQRTEAFF. CDR3 DNA sequence: TGCGCCAGCAGCTTATTGGCCCAGCGAACTGAAGCTTTCTTT. Combining the CDR3 with reference TRBV5-1 and TRBJ1-1 gives the whole variable domain KAGVTQTPRYLIKTRGQQVTLSCSPISGHRSVSWYQQTPGQGLQFLFEYFSETQRNKGNFPGRFSGRQFSNSRSEMNVSTLELGDSALYLCASSLLAQRTEAFFGQGTRLTVV.

The chain joins TRBV10-2 to TRBJ2-7; D ambiguous. The CDR3 is 14 residues long. Germline V gene data show CDR1 as WSHSY and CDR2 as SAAADI. V was clipped by 10 bases and J by 3 bases, with 19 bases between them. CDR3 sequence (DNA): TGCGCCACTCACGCGTCAGTACCCGTCTACGAGCAGTACTTC. Protein product: CATHASVPVYEQYF.

The chain links TRBV7-6 to TRBJ2-5; TRBD1 might be the D (6 bases). The CDR3 consists of 13 residues. V dropped 5 bases and J dropped 4 bases, with 11 bases sitting between them. Germline V gene sequence: CDR1 SGHVS, CDR2 FNYEAQ. CDR3 DNA: TGTGCCAGCAGCCCCCGAGGGGGAGAGACCCAGTACTTC. Protein sequence: CASSPRGGETQYF.

This chain connects TRBV19 to TRBJ1-2; D is uncertain. The CDR3 is 17 amino acids. Between the trimmed V and J ends, which lost 10 bases and 3 bases, there was a span of 27 bases. Germline CDR1 reads LNHDA; CDR2 reads SQIVND (reference sequence). The CDR3 bases are TGTGCCACCTCAAAGCTGCTCTGGACGGGAGAGGACTATGGCTACACCTTC. Encoded protein: CATSKLLWTGEDYGYTF.